This TCR beta chain was captured by sequencing in a study of blood T cell repertoires in COVID-19. Overall study context: Samples came from the United States, Italy and Spain, spanning acute and convalescent COVID-19. PBMCs, B-cell-depleted T cells, or T cells provided the cDNA or gDNA that made up the material.

Per the original data handling: Cell counts per sample came from amplifying reference gene primers. The table came from immunoSEQ multiplex PCR; TCRdb's copy has only in-frame clones and leaves some out. V and J calls and clone size follow that table, whereas D and trimming were derived from the DNA. The sample lists about 200,000 clones; over 80% were seen once. A Seattle source enrolled patients during active infection and followed them longitudinally. Trimming pared 4 bases from V and 5 bases from J, leaving 12 bases between. CDR3 size: 14 residues. Germline V gene data show CDR1 as SEHNR and CDR2 as FQNEAQ (reference sequence).

V and J are TRBV7-9 and TRBJ2-1, with a tentative D call TRBD1 (6 bases). Material: peripheral blood. The TCR sequence derives from a woman in her fifties or sixties with COVID-19, enrolled during active disease. CDR3 sequence (DNA): TGTGCCAGCAGCTCAGCGGACAGCAACAATGAGCAGTTCTTC. It encodes CASSSADSNNEQFF.